The T cell receptor beta chain described here comes from a study of T cells after yellow fever vaccination. Whole-study findings and limits: FACS-sorted repertoires might harbor abundant contaminating clonotypes from the bulk population. Only a minor proportion of clonotypes was detected across both CD4 and CD8 compartments. Primary-vaccination clones mostly resurfaced post-booster (less than 98% CD4, around 88% CD8).

Making TCR cDNA involved 5'RACE template switching, which added UMIs and a universal primer site. MiXCR was run by TCRdb on the 5' RACE reads, yielding one entry per CDR3 protein. The table lists a few hundred thousand distinct CDR3 sequences, about 10% of them singletons. This clonotype was counted between two and nine times. Its specificity is not known. The receptor was derived from a man aged 18 to 29 who received the YFV17D yellow fever vaccine. This sample comprised CD4+ T cells sorted from PBMCs, obtained 5 days after the yellow fever booster vaccination.

The CDR3 DNA sequence: TGTGCCAGCAGGCCCCAGGGGACGGTGAACACTGAAGCTTTCTTT. This translates into CASRPQGTVNTEAFF. The chain is built from TRBV7-2 and TRBJ1-1; a possible D gene is TRBD1 (6 bases). V lost 6 bases and J lost 0, with 14 bases in between. The germline V gene has CDR1 SGHTA and CDR2 FQGNSA. This CDR3 has 15 amino acids.